Each of the 2 T cell receptor beta chains below was sequenced from the same sample in a study of cytomegalovirus exposure and HLA in healthy donors. Sequencing was performed with immunoSEQ multiplex PCR; in TCRdb, only in-frame clones are kept and a portion is missing. The sample contains roughly 80,000 clones, about 94% of which appear only once. Specimen: PBMCs. These receptors were taken from a woman aged 18-35 years in good health and CMV-seronegative.

This chain uses TRBV4-1 with TRBJ2-2, with 10 bases identical to TRBD2. Trimming removed 4 bases from V and 1 base from J; junction bases left unmatched: 9. The CDR3 runs to 18 residues. CDR1 is MGHRA, CDR2 YSYEKL, per germline. In DNA, the CDR3 is TGCGCCAGCAGCCGATCTCCGGGACTAGCGCAGAACACCGGGGAGCTGTTTTTT. Protein: CASSRSPGLAQNTGELFF.

This clone appeared a single time. The V gene is TRBV27, the J gene TRBJ2-7; 7 bases are a match to TRBD1. This CDR3 is built from 15 residues. Germline values: CDR1 MNHEY, CDR2 SMNVEV (reference sequence). Unmatched junction bases numbered 10, after V lost 5 bases and J lost 3 bases. The CDR3 region is CASSPFEGAGYEQYF. CDR3 sequence (DNA): TGTGCCAGCAGTCCGTTCGAGGGGGCGGGCTACGAGCAGTACTTC.